This T cell receptor (beta chain) was sequenced during a study of blood T cell repertoires in COVID-19. Overall study context: T cells, B-cell-depleted T cells, or PBMCs supplied cDNA or gDNA.

Methods used by the authors: Reference gene primer amplification gave nucleated cell count estimates. TCRdb's table, derived via immunoSEQ multiplex PCR, lists solely in-frame clones and lacks some. V, J and clone size are those of that table, while D and trimming were read from the DNA. The table shows approximately 100,000 clones, with approximately 85% occurring only once. The germline V and J ends were trimmed by 4 bases and 9 bases, with 9 bases remaining between them. The CDR3 spans 12 residues. Germline assignment: CDR1 KGHDR and CDR2 SFDVKD. This chain links TRBV24-1 with TRBJ1-5; no clear D gene. The receptor comes from a human donor in a cohort sampled during active COVID-19. The material sequenced was peripheral blood. The CDR3 protein is CATSDEGGPQHF. CDR3 DNA: TGTGCCACCAGTGACGAGGGAGGGCCCCAGCATTTT.